Shown below are 22 T cell receptor beta chains from a single sample sequenced in a study of shared clonotypes between healthy human individuals. Assay: immunoSEQ multiplex PCR; the TCRdb copy retains only in-frame clones and omits some. The sample has a few million clones, about 90% seen once. Sequenced: naive CD4+ T cells from PBMCs. Subset defined: CD45RA+ positively selected. These receptors were collected from a man in his late teens or twenties in good health. Some clones in this sample may be carry-over from other donors' samples.

To note about this clone: The sample contains more than one DNA sequence encoding this CDR3. The CDR3 region is CASSLEGPGNTEAFF. The CDR3, as DNA: TGCGCCAGCAGCTTAGAGGGGCCGGGGAACACTGAAGCTTTCTTT. The chain joins TRBV5-1 to TRBJ1-1, with D perhaps TRBD1 (5 bases). The CDR3 runs to 15 residues. Per the germline V gene, CDR1 is SGHRS and CDR2 is YFSETQ. With 2 bases removed from V and 1 base from J, the gap between germline ends came to 12 bases.

The chain recombines TRBV12-5 with TRBJ1-3, with D possibly being TRBD1 (6 bases). Germline V lookup: CDR1 LGHNT, CDR2 FRNRAP. V lost 1 base and J lost 2, with 15 bases in between. This CDR3 comprises 17 residues. The CDR3 reads CASGLALGDTTGNTIYF. Written as DNA, the CDR3 is TGTGCTAGTGGTTTGGCCCTTGGGGACACGACTGGAAACACCATATATTTT. Full variable domain (remainder filled in from reference TRBV12-5 and TRBJ1-3): DARVTQTPRHKVTEMGQEVTMRCQPILGHNTVFWYRQTMMQGLELLAYFRNRAPLDDSGMPKDRFSAEMPDATLATLKIQPSEPRDSAVYFCASGLALGDTTGNTIYFGEGSWLTVV.

CDR3 in DNA: TGTGCCAGCTCACCACCGTGGAGAGATACGCAGTATTTT. Amino acid sequence: CASSPPWRDTQYF. The genes are TRBV18 and TRBJ2-3; D gene ambiguous. V was clipped by 0 bases and J by 5 bases, with 6 bases between them. The CDR3 runs 13 residues. Germline CDR1 is KGHSH and CDR2 is LQKENI.

The chain has TRBV5-6 and TRBJ2-2; the match to TRBD2 covers 11 bases. There are 18 residues in the CDR3. The V and J ends lost 2 bases and 9 bases, in that order; junction bases with no gene match: 15. Germline V gives CDR1 SGHDT, CDR2 YYEEEE. Here the CDR3 reads CASSFGVTGLAGSRELFF. For the CDR3, the DNA is TGTGCCAGCAGCTTCGGAGTCACAGGACTAGCGGGTAGCAGGGAGCTGTTTTTT.

This chain links TRBV7-8 with TRBJ2-3; D is undetermined. This CDR3 contains 15 residues. CDR1 SGHVS and CDR2 FQNEAQ come from the germline V gene. The V end lost 5 bases, the J end lost 7 bases, and 19 bases lay between the germline ends. This CDR3 is CASSHPGAQLNTQYF. The CDR3, as DNA: TGTGCCAGCAGCCACCCCGGAGCCCAACTCAATACGCAGTATTTT.

The gene calls are TRBV9 and TRBJ2-1; TRBD2 matches at 13 bases. CDR3 length equals 16 residues. With V trimmed by 4 bases and J by 9 bases, 10 bases remained unmatched. Germline V gene data show CDR1 as SGDLS and CDR2 as YYNGEE. The CDR3 loop reads CASSPTGTSGKREQFF. The CDR3 coding sequence is TGTGCCAGCAGCCCGACCGGGACTAGCGGGAAACGTGAGCAGTTCTTC.

This clone was detected only once. The gene calls are TRBV7-2 and TRBJ1-3; no firm D call. CDR1 is SGHTA and CDR2 is FQGNSA in the germline V gene. This CDR3 comprises 16 residues. Trimming took 1 base from V and 0 from J, leaving 10 bases between them. As DNA, the CDR3 is TGTGCCAGCAGCTTAGTCACGGCAGACTCTGGAAACACCATATATTTT. Its protein product is CASSLVTADSGNTIYF.

V is TRBV6-5 and J is TRBJ1-1, with D maybe TRBD1 (5 bases). The germline CDR1 and CDR2 sequences are MNHEY and SVGAGI. Between the trimmed V and J ends, which lost 0 bases and 4 bases, there was a span of 12 bases. The CDR3 has 15 amino acids. The DNA of the CDR3 is TGTGCCAGCAGTTACTCGATTCAGGGAAGCACTGAAGCTTTCTTT. Residues: CASSYSIQGSTEAFF.

The chain links TRBV19 to TRBJ2-7, with D perhaps TRBD1 (6 bases). V shed 5 bases and J shed 2 bases, with 19 bases lying between them. Germline V lookup: CDR1 LNHDA, CDR2 SQIVND (reference sequence). CDR3 length: 16 amino acids. This chain's CDR3 is CASSPTGILPPYEQYF. The CDR3 coding sequence is TGTGCCAGTAGTCCCACAGGGATATTGCCCCCCTACGAGCAGTACTTC.

This chain joins TRBV28 and TRBJ2-7; TRBD1 matches 9 bases. Germline V CDR1 and CDR2: MDHEN, SYDVKM. The CDR3 contains 13 residues. V dropped 8 bases and J dropped 6; count of bases not matched to a gene: 8. The CDR3 DNA reads TGTGCCAGCTGGGGACAGGGAAGAAGCGAGCAGTACTTC. Amino acids: CASWGQGRSEQYF.

This chain uses TRBV28 with TRBJ2-3, with D possibly matching TRBD1 (5 bases). CDR1 MDHEN and CDR2 SYDVKM come from the germline V gene. The CDR3 length is 16 residues. V gave up 6 bases and J gave up 3 bases, with 19 bases separating them. CDR3 coding DNA: TGTGCCAGCAGCCCATTGTTGGGGCCAAGGACAGATACGCAGTATTTT. Translation gives CASSPLLGPRTDTQYF.

In its sample, this clone was seen once. The rearrangement links TRBV11-2 to TRBJ2-5; no firm D call. Trimming took 0 bases from V and 2 from J, leaving 13 bases between them. CDR1 and CDR2 (germline): SGHAT, FQNNGV. CDR3 length equals 16 residues. CDR3: CASSLETWAEQETQYF. CDR3 nucleotides: TGTGCCAGCAGCTTAGAGACGTGGGCAGAGCAAGAGACCCAGTACTTC.

The CDR3 spells CASSLVFPGGTEAFF. The CDR3 region has the DNA TGTGCCAGCAGCTTAGTCTTCCCAGGGGGGACTGAAGCTTTCTTT. This chain joins TRBV7-2 and TRBJ1-1; TRBD1 agrees at 7 bases. The germline CDR1 and CDR2 sequences are SGHTA and FQGNSA. Trimming at V came to 1 base and at J to 5 bases, leaving 7 bases not matched to a gene. The CDR3 runs 15 residues. Drawing the rest from reference TRBV7-2 and TRBJ1-1, the complete variable domain is GAGVSQSPSNKVTEKGKDVELRCDPISGHTALYWYRQSLGQGLEFLIYFQGNSAPDKSGLPSDRFSAERTGGSVSTLTIQRTQQEDSAVYLCASSLVFPGGTEAFFGQGTRLTVV.

This sequence joins TRBV5-1 and TRBJ2-5; 9 positions agree with TRBD2. CDR3 length equals 14 residues. Germline CDR1 reads SGHRS; CDR2 reads YFSETQ. Trimming cost V 8 bases and J 4 bases; bases outside gene matches: 9. CDR3 in DNA: TGCGCCAGTCGGGCGGGAGGGCCGGGAGAGACCCAGTACTTC. Amino acids: CASRAGGPGETQYF. Full variable domain (missing parts from reference TRBV5-1 and TRBJ2-5): KAGVTQTPRYLIKTRGQQVTLSCSPISGHRSVSWYQQTPGQGLQFLFEYFSETQRNKGNFPGRFSGRQFSNSRSEMNVSTLELGDSALYLCASRAGGPGETQYFGPGTRLLVL.

The V and J genes are TRBV4-1 and TRBJ2-7, with D possibly being TRBD2 (6 bases). V shed 5 bases and J shed 0 bases, with 14 bases lying between them. Germline V gene data show CDR1 as MGHRA and CDR2 as YSYEKL. The CDR3 runs to 15 residues. The CDR3 spells CASSFGPGSSYEQYF. The DNA of the CDR3 is TGCGCCAGCAGCTTCGGCCCCGGGAGCTCCTACGAGCAGTACTTC.

The rearrangement joins TRBV7-9 to TRBJ1-1; 7 nucleotides line up with TRBD1. The CDR3 runs to 17 residues. CDR1 and CDR2 (germline): SEHNR, FQNEAQ (reference sequence). V trimming: 5 bases; J trimming: 6 bases; junction bases outside the gene matches: 18. CDR3 loop: CASSPNRGLVLVAEAFF. CDR3 nucleotides: TGTGCCAGCAGCCCGAACAGGGGCTTAGTTCTCGTTGCTGAAGCTTTCTTT.

The chain employs TRBV5-4 and TRBJ2-3; 10 bases are a match to TRBD1. Germline-derived CDR1 and CDR2 are SGHNT and YYREEE (reference sequence). The ends lost 3 bases at V and 4 bases at J; junction bases unmatched: 8. The length of the CDR3 is 16 residues. The DNA for the CDR3 is TGTGCCAGCAGCTACCAGACAGGGGGCAACTCAGATACGCAGTATTTT. It translates to CASSYQTGGNSDTQYF.

This chain connects TRBV9 to TRBJ2-3, with 9 bases identical to TRBD2. This CDR3 contains 15 residues. After removal of 3 bases from V and 8 bases from J, the junction contained 10 bases not matched to a gene. Looked up from germline, CDR1 is SGDLS and CDR2 is YYNGEE. Written as DNA, the CDR3 is TGTGCCAGCAGCGCGCCGGGACTAGCTGCAGGTACGCAGTATTTT. As protein: CASSAPGLAAGTQYF.

V gene TRBV7-6 combines with J gene TRBJ2-1; D may be TRBD1 or TRBD2 (7 bases each). CDR1 is SGHVS and CDR2 is FNYEAQ in the germline V gene. The CDR3 is 15 amino acids. V was shortened by 3 bases and J by 9 bases, with 18 bases between the two germline ends. The CDR3 loop is CASSLRRDYRGEQFF. The DNA for the CDR3 is TGTGCCAGCAGCTTGAGAAGGGACTACAGGGGTGAGCAGTTCTTC. The full variable domain, completed using reference TRBV7-6 and TRBJ2-1, is GAGVSQSPRYKVTKRGQDVALRCDPISGHVSLYWYRQALGQGPEFLTYFNYEAQQDKSGLPNDRFSAERPEGSISTLTIQRTEQRDSAMYRCASSLRRDYRGEQFFGPGTRLTVL.

The rearrangement joins TRBV28 to TRBJ2-1; TRBD2 matches at 9 bases. The V gene end was trimmed by 7 bases and the J gene end by 12 bases; junction bases not matched to a gene: 7. This CDR3 region has 12 residues. The germline V gene encodes CDR1 MDHEN and CDR2 SYDVKM. The CDR3 protein is CASTLPGLAQFF. For the CDR3, the DNA is TGTGCCAGCACCCTCCCGGGACTAGCGCAGTTCTTC.

The table lists this clone with a count of one. The chain is built from TRBV10-1 and TRBJ2-1; 12 bases fit TRBD2. The V segment lost 9 bases and the J segment 13 bases; nucleotides outside the gene matches: 31. Germline CDR1 reads WNHNN; CDR2 reads SYGVQD (reference sequence). The CDR3 is made up of 20 amino acids. The CDR3 DNA is TGCGCCAGAAAACGCGGACTAGCGGGACTCCATGGAGGACCCGAGATCGGCCAGTTCTTC. It is translated as CARKRGLAGLHGGPEIGQFF.

The chain is built from TRBV7-9 and TRBJ1-3; unclear D gene. Germline V lookup: CDR1 SEHNR, CDR2 FQNEAQ (reference sequence). This CDR3 contains 14 residues. Trimming took off 7 bases at V and 0 bases at J, with 10 bases between the two ends. In nucleotides, the CDR3 is TGTGCCAGCACTGAGGGTAGCTCTGGAAACACCATATATTTT. It translates to CASTEGSSGNTIYF.